Sequencing of this TCR beta chain was carried out in a study of long-term antiretroviral therapy in people with HIV. Notes on this clone: The target antigen is unknown.

Running of the v3.0 immunoSEQ assay took place at survey level. The protocol was immunoSEQ multiplex PCR, while the TCRdb copy is restricted to in-frame clones and leaves out a portion. The sample yields about 40,000 clones, around 86% seen once. Overall study findings and caveats: Controls had broader CDR3 length ranges than HIV repertoires did. Therapy changes, viral resistance and ART adherence were not documented in the available data. Pre-ART expanded TRB clones stayed dominant throughout, though often decreasing after ART.

The CDR3 has 14 amino acids. Germline values: CDR1 SGHAT, CDR2 FQDESV (reference sequence). Between the trimmed V and J ends, which lost 3 bases and 3 bases, there was a span of 11 bases. Participants who had HIV were, without exception, treated in the United States. This chain links TRBV11-1 with TRBJ1-1; D is unclear. Sequencing used unsorted PBMCs, obtained 0.1 years before starting antiretroviral therapy. The clonotype was recovered from a woman aged 45-65 years with HIV. The DNA for the CDR3 is TGTGCCAGCAGCTTTCGTCGGGCAGACACTGAAGCTTTCTTT. Encoded protein: CASSFRRADTEAFF.